These 9 T cell receptor beta chains share one sample of origin, sequenced in a study of blood T cell repertoires in COVID-19. Only in-frame clones appear in the TCRdb table, and some are missing; sequencing was by immunoSEQ multiplex PCR. The top ten hold about a tenth of the sample, which has 65,000 to 80,000 clones, roughly nine tenths seen once. The sequencing input was peripheral blood. The receptors derive from a human donor in a cohort sampled during active COVID-19.

The chain couples TRBV27 to TRBJ2-1; 7 positions agree with TRBD2. The CDR3 loop spans 13 amino acids. Unmatched junction bases numbered 5, after V lost 3 bases and J lost 9 bases. CDR1 is MNHEY and CDR2 is SMNVEV in the germline V gene (reference sequence). The CDR3 sequence is CASSFFGRSEQFF. The CDR3, as DNA: TGTGCCAGCAGTTTCTTCGGGAGGAGTGAGCAGTTCTTC.

This chain joins TRBV7-2 and TRBJ2-3; D unresolved. The CDR3 runs to 12 residues. V was shortened by 4 bases and J by 6 bases, with 8 bases between the two germline ends. The germline CDR1 and CDR2 sequences are SGHTA and FQGNSA. CDR3 sequence (DNA): TGTGCCAGCAGCTCCTACTCCGATACGCAGTATTTT. This codes for CASSSYSDTQYF.

This clone has just a few counts. The gene calls are TRBV10-3 and TRBJ2-5, with D maybe TRBD1 (5 bases). This CDR3 is built from 17 residues. The V gene's germline CDR1 is ENHRY and CDR2 SYGVKD. Trimming removed 0 bases at V and 4 bases at J, with 18 bases between. CDR3 sequence: CAISESGPRERRETQYF. CDR3 DNA sequence: TGTGCCATCAGTGAGTCGGGCCCCAGGGAAAGGAGAGAGACCCAGTACTTC.

V gene TRBV20-1 combines with J gene TRBJ2-1, with D perhaps matching TRBD1 (6 bases). Germline V gives CDR1 DFQATT, CDR2 SNEGSKA (reference sequence). The CDR3 covers 11 residues. CDR3 loop: CRAQGNYEQFF. The CDR3 region has the DNA TGCAGGGCTCAGGGGAACTATGAGCAGTTCTTC.

The chain couples TRBV9 to TRBJ2-6, with D possibly being TRBD1 (6 bases). The CDR3 contains 15 residues. V gave up 3 bases and J gave up 3 bases, with 10 bases separating them. Germline CDR1 is SGDLS and CDR2 is YYNGEE. The CDR3: CASSAGVGGANVLTF. CDR3 DNA: TGTGCCAGCAGCGCAGGGGTTGGTGGGGCCAACGTCCTGACTTTC.

The chain recombines TRBV18 with TRBJ2-1, with a weak D call TRBD1 (6 bases). V lost 6 bases and J 4 bases, leaving 13 bases between the germline ends. The CDR3 extends over 14 amino acids. Looked up from germline, CDR1 is KGHSH and CDR2 is LQKENI. The CDR3 region is CASSLNRDYNEQFF. The DNA of the CDR3 is TGTGCCAGCTCGTTAAACAGGGATTACAATGAGCAGTTCTTC.

This chain connects TRBV5-1 to TRBJ1-1, with TRBD1 as a possible D gene (6 bases). V was clipped by 0 bases and J by 4 bases, with 10 bases between them. The CDR3 is made up of 14 amino acids. From germline, CDR1 is SGHRS and CDR2 YFSETQ. The CDR3 sequence: CASSLGAGVTEAFF. CDR3 sequence (DNA): TGCGCCAGCAGCTTGGGGGCAGGGGTCACTGAAGCTTTCTTT.

The rearrangement uses TRBV6-5 and TRBJ2-5; 8 bases match TRBD2. Germline V CDR1 and CDR2: MNHEY, SVGAGI. The CDR3 runs 15 residues. Trimming at V came to 5 bases and at J to 5 bases, leaving 10 bases not matched to a gene. CDR3: CASSTPGGVRETQYF. CDR3 in DNA: TGTGCCAGCAGTACCCCCGGGGGGGTGAGGGAGACCCAGTACTTC.

The chain links TRBV5-4 to TRBJ2-3; D is undetermined. This CDR3 region has 12 residues. Deletions cut 5 bases from V and 1 base from J, with 5 bases between. The germline CDR1 and CDR2 sequences are SGHNT and YYREEE (reference sequence). The CDR3 nucleotides are TGTGCCAGCAGTTCTGGCACAGATACGCAGTATTTT. As protein: CASSSGTDTQYF.